This T cell receptor beta chain was documented in a study of glioma-infiltrating T cells. CDR3 length equals 14 residues. V was pared by 2 bases and J by 7 bases, with 12 bases between. CDR1 MNHNS and CDR2 SASEGT come from the germline V gene. This clonotype was seen repeatedly, ten times or more. Antigen unknown. Regarding the study as a whole: Only very few CDR3 sequences appeared in both tissue and blood. Gliomas, especially low-grade, showed above-expected tissue-blood divergence; non-neoplastic patients showed below.

TCR alpha and beta CDR3 regions were amplified from RNA using iRepertoire nested multiplex PCR. TCRdb re-called the multiplex PCR reads through MiXCR, storing one row per CDR3 protein. The sample yields around 99,000 distinct CDR3 sequences, less than 30% seen once. The rearrangement links TRBV6-1 to TRBJ1-5, with D possibly matching TRBD1 (5 bases). Sequencing was performed on glioma tissue, nonneoplastic brain tissue, or PBMCs (not recorded which). This receptor was taken from a human donor with low-grade glioma or glioblastoma, undergoing nonglioma brain surgery, or in good health (not recorded which). The CDR3 nucleotides are TGTGCCAGCAGTGAATTTAGGGGTAAACAGCCCCAGCATTTT. Translation gives CASSEFRGKQPQHF.